Included here is one TCR beta chain sequence, with context. Germline lookup yields CDR1 SEHNR and CDR2 FQNEAQ (reference sequence). V was pared by 1 base and J by 0 bases, with 9 bases between. The CDR3 totals 15 residues. This specimen belongs to a study of blood T cell repertoires in COVID-19. Background on the study: The origin of the acute and convalescent COVID-19 samples was the United States, Italy and Spain. The cDNA or gDNA used as material had been derived from T cells, B-cell-depleted T cells, or PBMCs.

Authors' methods: Estimated nucleated cell counts came from reference gene primer amplification. Repertoires were generated with immunoSEQ multiplex PCR, while TCRdb's copy carries only in-frame clones and drops some. D and trimming come from the DNA, and the V and J calls and clone size come from that table. Of hundreds of thousands of clones in the sample, approximately 80% were seen once. The sample comprised peripheral blood. The sequence was obtained from a woman between 65 and 79 years old with acute or convalescent COVID-19. V usage is TRBV7-9 and J usage is TRBJ1-1; no clear D. CDR3 protein: CASSLGNALNTEAFF. The CDR3, as DNA: TGTGCCAGCAGCTTAGGTAACGCGTTGAACACTGAAGCTTTCTTT.